Listed here are 26 T cell receptor beta chains from one sample, sequenced in a study of response to subunit inactivated influenza vaccine. TCRdb reprocessed the RT-PCR reads with MiXCR, giving one entry per CDR3 protein. The table records roughly 780,000 distinct CDR3 sequences, about 18% of them present only once. The specimen was PBMCs from blood, collected 5 days after vaccination. The receptors were sampled from a man aged 50-59 years who received an inactivated influenza vaccine.

This clonotype came up a few times. The chain has TRBV20-1 and TRBJ2-3, with D uncertain. V dropped 3 bases and J dropped 2 bases, with 9 bases sitting between them. Germline V gene sequence: CDR1 DFQATT, CDR2 SNEGSKA (reference sequence). The CDR3 has 13 amino acids. The CDR3 DNA follows: TGCAGTGCTAGTCTCCAGGTCACAGATACGCAGTATTTT. Translated: CSASLQVTDTQYF.

This clonotype was found many times. The V gene is TRBV12-3 or TRBV12-4, the J gene TRBJ2-5; TRBD1 matches 7 bases. Trimming removed 3 bases from V and 1 base from J; junction bases left unmatched: 8. The CDR3 runs to 16 residues. This chain's CDR3 is CASSFETGRPQETQYF. Here the CDR3 DNA reads TGTGCCAGCAGTTTCGAGACAGGGCGTCCCCAAGAGACCCAGTACTTC.

Many counts were recorded for this clonotype. The chain carries TRBV7-2 and TRBJ2-5, with 10 bases fitting TRBD2. With V trimmed by 4 bases and J by 5 bases, 1 base remained unmatched. The CDR3 covers 13 residues. Germline loops: CDR1 SGHTA, CDR2 FQGNSA. CDR3 DNA sequence: TGTGCCAGCAGCTCGGGACTAGCGGAGACCCAGTACTTC. Its protein is CASSSGLAETQYF.

The chain is built from TRBV20-1 and TRBJ2-7; D gene ambiguous. Germline lookup yields CDR1 DFQATT and CDR2 SNEGSKA (reference sequence). Trimming pared 0 bases from V and 3 bases from J, leaving 15 bases between. The CDR3 sequence is 15 residues long. CDR3 region: CSARDLGSSIYEQYF. CDR3 nucleotide sequence: TGCAGTGCTAGAGATCTTGGTTCTTCAATCTACGAGCAGTACTTC.

This chain joins TRBV7-2 and TRBJ2-3; D may match TRBD1 or TRBD2 (6 bases each). This CDR3 region has 15 residues. Trimming removed 3 bases from V and 5 bases from J, with 15 bases in between. Germline V gene data show CDR1 as SGHTA and CDR2 as FQGNSA. This chain's CDR3 is CTSSFDPGARDTQYF. CDR3 DNA sequence: TGTACCAGCAGCTTTGATCCGGGGGCAAGAGATACGCAGTATTTT.

This chain uses TRBV28 with TRBJ1-5; no reliable D call. In germline, CDR1 is MDHEN, CDR2 SYDVKM. V lost 7 bases and J lost 1, with 11 bases in between. The CDR3 has 14 amino acids. The DNA for the CDR3 is TGTGCCAGCATCCAACTTGGGAGCAATCAGCCCCAGCATTTT. Translation gives CASIQLGSNQPQHF.

V is TRBV6-6 and J is TRBJ2-3; 8 bases are shared with TRBD1. Germline V gene data show CDR1 as MNHNY and CDR2 as SVGAGI (reference sequence). The CDR3 covers 13 residues. With V trimmed by 5 bases and J by 5 bases, 3 bases remained unmatched. This CDR3 reads CASSNTGGDTQYF. CDR3 sequence (DNA): TGTGCCAGCAGTAATACAGGGGGAGATACGCAGTATTTT.

This clonotype was seen a few times. J is TRBJ2-3 and V is TRBV9; 11 bases are shared with TRBD2. Germline V gene sequence: CDR1 SGDLS, CDR2 YYNGEE. The CDR3 runs to 16 residues. Unmatched junction bases numbered 8, after V lost 4 bases and J lost 4 bases. CDR3 coding DNA: TGTGCCAGCAGCTTACGACTAGCGGGACCTCCAGATACGCAGTATTTT. Its protein product is CASSLRLAGPPDTQYF.

This clonotype was found a few times. The chain has TRBV30 and TRBJ2-7, with D perhaps given as TRBD1 or TRBD2 (6 bases each). The CDR3 runs 11 residues. Germline V CDR1 and CDR2: GTSNPN, SVGIG (reference sequence). The V gene lost 0 bases and the J gene lost 12 bases, with 12 bases spanning the gap. CDR3 in DNA: TGTGCCTGGAGTGTATCCGGGGGCGCGTACTTC. Protein product: CAWSVSGGAYF.

The CDR3 region has the DNA TGTGCCAGCAGCCAGAACAGACCTCCGGGAGTATCGAACACCGGGGAGCTGTTTTTT. Translated: CASSQNRPPGVSNTGELFF. The gene calls are TRBV4-2 and TRBJ2-2; D is possibly TRBD2 (6 bases). Germline CDR1 is LGHNA and CDR2 is YNFKEQ. V was trimmed by 3 bases and J by 0 bases, leaving 20 bases between them. The CDR3 totals 19 residues.

The chain is built from TRBV7-2 and TRBJ1-4, with a weak D call TRBD1 (5 bases). CDR3 length: 14 amino acids. Germline assignment: CDR1 SGHTA and CDR2 FQGNSA. With 5 bases removed from V and 6 bases from J, the gap between germline ends came to 13 bases. Here the CDR3 DNA reads TGTGCCAGCAGCCCCCGGGGGTCGTATGAAAAACTGTTTTTT. Protein: CASSPRGSYEKLFF.

The chain uses TRBV11-2 and TRBJ2-4; 9 bases agree with TRBD2. V was clipped by 5 bases and J by 8 bases; unmatched bases: 7. This CDR3 comprises 14 residues. CDR1 and CDR2 (germline): SGHAT, FQNNGV. CDR3 coding DNA: TGTGCCAGCAGCGCATCTAGCGGGACGTACATTCAGTACTTC. Encoded protein: CASSASSGTYIQYF.

This clonotype was seen more than once but under ten times. The V call is TRBV25-1, the J call TRBJ2-3, with D perhaps matching TRBD1 (6 bases). Trimming removed 3 bases from V and 6 bases from J, with 13 bases in between. The CDR3 consists of 14 residues. The germline gives CDR1 MGHDK, CDR2 SYGVNS. The CDR3, as DNA: TGTGCCAGCAGTGATTGGGCAGGGGTGGATACGCAGTATTTT. The encoded protein is CASSDWAGVDTQYF.

The chain employs TRBV18 and TRBJ2-1; 8 nucleotides match TRBD2. CDR3 size: 16 residues. Germline V CDR1 and CDR2: KGHSH, LQKENI. J lost 1 base, V lost 3 bases, and 5 bases had no gene match. The chain's CDR3 is CASSPGSGRSYNEQFF. As DNA, the CDR3 is TGTGCCAGCTCACCGGGAAGCGGGAGATCCTACAATGAGCAGTTCTTC.

CDR3 nucleotides: TGTGCCACCGCCGGGCAGTTCCAAGAGACCCAGTACTTC. Translated: CATAGQFQETQYF. The gene calls are TRBV15 and TRBJ2-5; D call uncertain. This CDR3 has 13 residues. CDR1 is LNHNV, CDR2 YYDKDF, per germline (reference sequence). V lost 8 bases, J lost 1 base, and 11 bases lay in between. Full variable domain (outside the CDR3, taken from reference TRBV15 and TRBJ2-5): DAMVIQNPRYQVTQFGKPVTLSCSQTLNHNVMYWYQQKSSQAPKLLFHYYDKDFNNEADTPDNFQSRRPNTSFCFLDIRSPGLGDTAMYLCATAGQFQETQYFGPGTRLLVL.

This clonotype was counted only a few times. The chain uses TRBV20-1 and TRBJ2-1; tentative D call: TRBD2 (5 bases). V was trimmed by 6 bases and J by 10 bases, leaving 19 bases between them. Germline V lookup: CDR1 DFQATT, CDR2 SNEGSKA (reference sequence). The CDR3 sequence is 13 residues long. This chain's CDR3 is CSAQDVTGGEQFF. The CDR3 coding sequence is TGCAGTGCCCAAGACGTAACCGGCGGGGAGCAGTTCTTC.

The chain couples TRBV7-9 to TRBJ2-5; D is possibly TRBD1 (5 bases). V was clipped by 6 bases and J by 4 bases, with 12 bases between them. This CDR3 is built from 13 residues. From germline, CDR1 is SEHNR and CDR2 FQNEAQ (reference sequence). This CDR3 reads CASRPQGGETQYF. The CDR3 DNA reads TGTGCCAGCAGACCCCAGGGTGGAGAGACCCAGTACTTC.

This clonotype was recorded a few times. The genes are TRBV2 and TRBJ2-2; D uncertain. V lost 2 bases and J 7 bases, leaving 17 bases between the germline ends. The CDR3 covers 16 residues. Germline loops: CDR1 SNHLY, CDR2 FYNNEI. The CDR3 loop reads CASSEWQLGMGGELFF. The CDR3 DNA is TGTGCCAGCAGTGAATGGCAGCTAGGGATGGGCGGGGAGCTGTTTTTT.

The V call is TRBV20-1, the J call TRBJ2-7, with D perhaps matching TRBD2 (5 bases). Germline values: CDR1 DFQATT, CDR2 SNEGSKA (reference sequence). The length of the CDR3 is 15 residues. Trimming shortened V by 0 bases and J by 7 bases, and 19 bases separated the two germline ends. This chain's CDR3 is CSARDIPGRSGEQYF. In DNA, the CDR3 is TGCAGTGCTAGAGATATTCCGGGTAGATCGGGAGAGCAGTACTTC.

A few counts support this clonotype. V usage is TRBV10-3 and J usage is TRBJ2-7, with D possibly TRBD2 on 6 matching bases. Looked up from germline, CDR1 is ENHRY and CDR2 is SYGVKD. The length of the CDR3 is 15 residues. Trimming took 2 bases from V and 5 from J, leaving 16 bases between them. The CDR3 loop is CAISESGGTVHEQYF. DNA for the CDR3: TGTGCCATCAGTGAGAGTGGGGGGACTGTACACGAGCAGTACTTC.

The chain is built from TRBV20-1 and TRBJ1-6, with D perhaps TRBD1 (5 bases). Trimming pared 4 bases from V and 7 bases from J, leaving 17 bases between. The germline V gene encodes CDR1 DFQATT and CDR2 SNEGSKA (reference sequence). This CDR3 contains 15 residues. CDR3 protein: CSAKDPTGGNSPLHF. For the CDR3, the DNA is TGCAGTGCTAAAGACCCTACGGGGGGGAATTCACCCCTCCACTTT.

Remarks on this clonotype: A read error may account for a junction end that differs from germline. V gene TRBV20-1 combines with J gene TRBJ2-2; a weak D match, TRBD2 (5 bases). The CDR3 is made up of 15 amino acids. Germline V gene data show CDR1 as DFQATT and CDR2 as SNEGSKA (reference sequence). The CDR3: CSARGLTENTGELYF. CDR3 coding DNA: TGCAGTGCTAGAGGACTGACGGAGAACACCGGGGAGCTGTATTTT.

This clonotype came up a few times. The rearrangement joins TRBV20-1 to TRBJ1-4; tentative D call: TRBD1 (6 bases). CDR3 size: 14 residues. Germline CDR1 DFQATT, CDR2 SNEGSKA (reference sequence). V was cut by 3 bases and J by 8 bases, with 16 bases left in between. The CDR3 sequence: CSASISGDGEKLFF. CDR3 DNA sequence: TGCAGTGCTAGTATCTCAGGGGATGGAGAAAAACTGTTTTTT.

Ten or more counts support this clonotype. The chain recombines TRBV10-3 with TRBJ2-7; D is unclear. The length of the CDR3 is 13 residues. The V end was cut by 0 bases, the J end by 2 bases, with 5 bases between. The V gene's germline CDR1 is ENHRY and CDR2 SYGVKD. The CDR3, as DNA: TGTGCCATCAGTGAGTCCCCAACCTACGAGCAGTACTTC. Its translation: CAISESPTYEQYF.

The CDR3, as DNA: TGTGCCAGCATTGGGCAGGGGAGCGAGCAGTACTTC. Translating it yields CASIGQGSEQYF. The chain combines TRBV2 with TRBJ2-7; D might be TRBD1 (6 bases). The V gene lost 7 bases and the J gene lost 6 bases, with 13 bases spanning the gap. Germline CDR1 is SNHLY and CDR2 is FYNNEI. This CDR3 spans 12 amino acids.

V and J are TRBV18 and TRBJ2-7; 7 bases map to TRBD2. Germline lookup yields CDR1 KGHSH and CDR2 LQKENI. Unmatched junction bases numbered 6, after V lost 5 bases and J lost 2 bases. The CDR3 loop spans 14 amino acids. This CDR3 reads CASSSSSGAYEQYF. CDR3 sequence (DNA): TGTGCCAGCTCATCGTCTAGCGGAGCCTACGAGCAGTACTTC. The full variable domain, completed using reference TRBV18 and TRBJ2-7, is NAGVMQNPRHLVRRRGQEARLRCSPMKGHSHVYWYRQLPEEGLKFMVYLQKENIIDESGMPKERFSAEFPKEGPSILRIQQVVRGDSAAYFCASSSSSGAYEQYFGPGTRLTVT.